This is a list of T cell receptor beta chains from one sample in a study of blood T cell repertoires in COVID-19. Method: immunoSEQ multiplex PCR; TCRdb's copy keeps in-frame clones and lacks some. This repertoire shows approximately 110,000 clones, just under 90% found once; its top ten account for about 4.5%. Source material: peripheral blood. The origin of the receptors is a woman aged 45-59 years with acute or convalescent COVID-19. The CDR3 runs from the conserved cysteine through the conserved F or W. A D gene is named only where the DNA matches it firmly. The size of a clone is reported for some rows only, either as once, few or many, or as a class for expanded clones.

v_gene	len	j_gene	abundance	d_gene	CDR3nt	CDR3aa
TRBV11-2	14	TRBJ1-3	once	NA	TGTGCCAGCAGCTTGGCAGGGACTGGAAACACCATATATTTT	CASSLAGTGNTIYF
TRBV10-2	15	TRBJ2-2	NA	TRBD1	TGCGCCAGCAGTCGACAGGGGGTAAACACCGGGGAGCTGTTTTTT	CASSRQGVNTGELFF
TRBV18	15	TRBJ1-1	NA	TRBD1	TGTGCCAGCTCACCAGCCGGGACAGGGGACACTGAAGCTTTCTTT	CASSPAGTGDTEAFF
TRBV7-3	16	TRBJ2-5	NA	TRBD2	TGTGCCAGCAGCTTTCTAGGCGGGAGGGGATTTGAGACCCAGTACTTC	CASSFLGGRGFETQYF
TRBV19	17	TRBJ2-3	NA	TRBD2	TGTGCCAGTAAAAGAGCGGGAACGCCCTTTAGCACAGATACGCAGTATTTT	CASKRAGTPFSTDTQYF
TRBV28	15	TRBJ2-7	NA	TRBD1	TGTGCCAGCAACTCTCCCCGGGACAGGCTCTACGAGCAGTACTTC	CASNSPRDRLYEQYF
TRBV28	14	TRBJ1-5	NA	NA	TGTGCCAGCAGTCCGGGGTGGGGCAATCAGCCCCAGCATTTT	CASSPGWGNQPQHF
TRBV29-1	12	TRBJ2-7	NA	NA	TGCAGCGTTACCAAGGGCCGGGGCGAGCAGTACTTC	CSVTKGRGEQYF
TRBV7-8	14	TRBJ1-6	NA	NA	TGTGCCAGCAGCCCGAAGACAGGAGAATCACCCCTCCACTTT	CASSPKTGESPLHF
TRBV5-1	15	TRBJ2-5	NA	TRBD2	TGCGCCAGCAGCTTGTTCTCGAGCGGGGGAGAGACCCAGTACTTC	CASSLFSSGGETQYF
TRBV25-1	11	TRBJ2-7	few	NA	TGTGCCAGCAGCCCCAAATACGAGCAGTACTTC	CASSPKYEQYF
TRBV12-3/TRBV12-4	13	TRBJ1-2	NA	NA	TGTGCCAGCAGTTTAAGGCGGAACTATGGCTACACCTTC	CASSLRRNYGYTF
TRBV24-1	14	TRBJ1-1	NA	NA	TGTGCCACCAGTGAGGCGGGCCCGGGCACTGAAGCTTTCTTT	CATSEAGPGTEAFF
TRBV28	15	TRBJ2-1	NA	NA	TGTGCCAGCACCATTAGCGGCATCTCCTACAATGAGCAGTTCTTC	CASTISGISYNEQFF
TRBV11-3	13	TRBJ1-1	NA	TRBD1	TGTGCCAGCAGCTTAGGACAGGGCACTGAAGCTTTCTTT	CASSLGQGTEAFF
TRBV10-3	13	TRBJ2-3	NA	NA	TGTGCCATCAGTGAAGCTAGCTTCTACGCGCAGTATTTT	CAISEASFYAQYF
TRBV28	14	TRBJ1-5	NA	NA	TGTGCCAGCAGTTCCGGAGAAGGCAATCAGCCCCAGCATTTT	CASSSGEGNQPQHF
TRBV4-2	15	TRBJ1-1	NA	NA	TGTGCCAGCAGCCAAGATCAGGGGCTGGTCCTACAAGCTTTCTTT	CASSQDQGLVLQAFF
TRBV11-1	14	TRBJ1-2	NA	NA	TGTGCCAGCAGCCACAGGGATTCTGACTATGGCTACACCTTC	CASSHRDSDYGYTF
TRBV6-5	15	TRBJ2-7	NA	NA	TGTGCCAGCAGGGCCCCGAGCAGGGAGGCCTACGAGCAGTACTTC	CASRAPSREAYEQYF
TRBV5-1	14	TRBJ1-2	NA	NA	TGCGCCCGCAGCGGAGGGGGGGCTGACTATGGCTACACCTTC	CARSGGGADYGYTF
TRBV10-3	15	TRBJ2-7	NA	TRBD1	TGTGCCATCAGTGCCGGGACAGGGATCTCCTACGAGCAGTACTTC	CAISAGTGISYEQYF
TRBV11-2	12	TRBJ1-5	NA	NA	TGTGCCAGCAGCTCCGGTTTGGAGCCCCAGCATTTT	CASSSGLEPQHF
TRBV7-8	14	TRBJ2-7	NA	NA	TGTGCCAGCAGCTTCAGGGGCAGGGCCAACGAGCAGTACTTC	CASSFRGRANEQYF
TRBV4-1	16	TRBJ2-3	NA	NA	TGCGCCAGCAGCCAAGATTGGGGAAGCCCGGGGGATACGCAGTATTTT	CASSQDWGSPGDTQYF
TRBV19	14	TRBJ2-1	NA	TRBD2	TGTGCCAGTAGTACCCTAGCGGGAGTCAATGAGCAGTTCTTC	CASSTLAGVNEQFF